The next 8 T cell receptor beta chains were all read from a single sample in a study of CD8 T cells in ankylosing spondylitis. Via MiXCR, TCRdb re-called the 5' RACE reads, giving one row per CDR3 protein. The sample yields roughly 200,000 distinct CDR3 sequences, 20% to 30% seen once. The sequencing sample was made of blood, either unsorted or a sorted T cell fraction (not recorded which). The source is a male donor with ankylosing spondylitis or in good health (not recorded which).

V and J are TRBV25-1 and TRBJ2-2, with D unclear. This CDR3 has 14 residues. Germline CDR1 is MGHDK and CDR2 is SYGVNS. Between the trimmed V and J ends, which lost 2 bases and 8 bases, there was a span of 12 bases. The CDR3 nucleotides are TGTGCCAGCAGTGAAGGGTACCAAGGAGGGGAGCTGTTTTTT. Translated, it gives CASSEGYQGGELFF.

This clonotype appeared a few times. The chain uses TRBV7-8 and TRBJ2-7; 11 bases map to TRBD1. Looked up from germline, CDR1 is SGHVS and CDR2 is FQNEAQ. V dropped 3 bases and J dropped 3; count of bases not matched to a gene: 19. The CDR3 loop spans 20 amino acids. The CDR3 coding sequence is TGTGCCAGCAGCTTTTCATCCTCGGCCGGGACAGGGGGTATTTACTACGAGCAGTACTTC. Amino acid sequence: CASSFSSSAGTGGIYYEQYF.

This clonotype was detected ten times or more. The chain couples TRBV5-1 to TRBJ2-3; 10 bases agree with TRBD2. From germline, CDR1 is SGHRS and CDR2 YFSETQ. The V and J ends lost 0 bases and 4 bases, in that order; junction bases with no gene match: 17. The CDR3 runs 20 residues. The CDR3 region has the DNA TGCGCCAGCAGCTTGGAGAGCGGGAGGGCCAGGGCCCGTGATCCAGATACGCAGTATTTT. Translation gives CASSLESGRARARDPDTQYF.

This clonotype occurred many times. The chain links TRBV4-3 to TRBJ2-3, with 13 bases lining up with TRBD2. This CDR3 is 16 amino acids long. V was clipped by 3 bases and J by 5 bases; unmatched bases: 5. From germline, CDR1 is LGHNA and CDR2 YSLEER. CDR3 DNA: TGCGCCAGCAGCCAGGGACTAGCGGGAACCAGAGATACGCAGTATTTT. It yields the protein CASSQGLAGTRDTQYF.

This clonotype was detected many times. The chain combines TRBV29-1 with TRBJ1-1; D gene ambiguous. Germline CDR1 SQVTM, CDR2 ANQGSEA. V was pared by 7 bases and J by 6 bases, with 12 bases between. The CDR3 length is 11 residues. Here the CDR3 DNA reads TGCAGCGCCGACACGGGCGCTGAAGCTTTCTTT. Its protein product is CSADTGAEAFF.

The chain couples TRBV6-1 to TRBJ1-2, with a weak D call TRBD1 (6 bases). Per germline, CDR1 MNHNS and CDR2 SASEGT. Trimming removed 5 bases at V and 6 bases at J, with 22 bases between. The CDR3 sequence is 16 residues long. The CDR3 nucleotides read TGTGCCAGCAGTACACGTATAGGGGGAGACTATAATGGCTACACCTTC. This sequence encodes CASSTRIGGDYNGYTF.

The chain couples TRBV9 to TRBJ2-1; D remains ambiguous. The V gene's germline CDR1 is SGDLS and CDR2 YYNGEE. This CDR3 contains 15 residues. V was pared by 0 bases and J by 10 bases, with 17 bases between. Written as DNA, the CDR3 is TGTGCCAGCAGCGTAGAAACGAGACAAGGAAGCGAGCAGTTCTTC. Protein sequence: CASSVETRQGSEQFF.

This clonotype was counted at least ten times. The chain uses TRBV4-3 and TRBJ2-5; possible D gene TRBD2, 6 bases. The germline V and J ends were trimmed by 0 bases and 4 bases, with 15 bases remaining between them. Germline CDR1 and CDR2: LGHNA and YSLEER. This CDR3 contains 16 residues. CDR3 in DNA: TGCGCCAGCAGCCAAGACAAACGGGAGAGGGTAGAGACCCAGTACTTC. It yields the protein CASSQDKRERVETQYF.